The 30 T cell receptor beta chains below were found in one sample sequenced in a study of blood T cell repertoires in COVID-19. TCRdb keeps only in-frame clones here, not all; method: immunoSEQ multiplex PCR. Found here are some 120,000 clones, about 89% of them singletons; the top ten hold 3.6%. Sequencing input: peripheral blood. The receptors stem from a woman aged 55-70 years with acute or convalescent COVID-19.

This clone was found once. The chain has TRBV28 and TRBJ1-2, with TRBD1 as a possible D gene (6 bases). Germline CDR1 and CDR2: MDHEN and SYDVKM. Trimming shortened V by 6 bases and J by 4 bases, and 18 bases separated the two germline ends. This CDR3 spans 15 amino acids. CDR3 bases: TGTGCCAGCAGCTCCCCACCTTCCAGGGGCTATGGCTACACCTTC. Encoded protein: CASSSPPSRGYGYTF.

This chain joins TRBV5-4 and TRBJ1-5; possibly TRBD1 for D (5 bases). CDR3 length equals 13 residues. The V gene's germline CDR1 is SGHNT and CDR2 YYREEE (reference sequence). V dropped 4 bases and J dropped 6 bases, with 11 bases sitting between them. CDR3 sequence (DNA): TGTGCCAGCAGCCAGGACACCTTTCAGCCCCAGCATTTT. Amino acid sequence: CASSQDTFQPQHF.

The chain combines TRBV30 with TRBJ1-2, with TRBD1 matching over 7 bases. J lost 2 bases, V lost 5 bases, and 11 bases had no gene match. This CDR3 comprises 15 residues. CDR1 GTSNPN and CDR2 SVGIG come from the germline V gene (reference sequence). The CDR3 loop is CAWASGTEVNYGYTF. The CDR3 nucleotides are TGTGCCTGGGCGTCGGGGACAGAAGTCAACTATGGCTACACCTTC.

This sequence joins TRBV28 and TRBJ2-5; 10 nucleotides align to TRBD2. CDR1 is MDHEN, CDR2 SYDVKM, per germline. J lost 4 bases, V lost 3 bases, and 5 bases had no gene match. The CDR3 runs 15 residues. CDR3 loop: CASSLGLAGAETQYF. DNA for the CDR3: TGTGCCAGCAGTTTGGGGCTAGCGGGAGCAGAGACCCAGTACTTC.

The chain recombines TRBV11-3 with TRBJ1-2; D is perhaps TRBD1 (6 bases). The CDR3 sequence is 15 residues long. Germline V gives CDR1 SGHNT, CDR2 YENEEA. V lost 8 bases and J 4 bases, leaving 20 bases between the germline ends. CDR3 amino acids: CASGPGGQSSYGYTF. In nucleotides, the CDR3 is TGTGCCAGCGGCCCCGGAGGACAGTCGTCCTATGGCTACACCTTC.

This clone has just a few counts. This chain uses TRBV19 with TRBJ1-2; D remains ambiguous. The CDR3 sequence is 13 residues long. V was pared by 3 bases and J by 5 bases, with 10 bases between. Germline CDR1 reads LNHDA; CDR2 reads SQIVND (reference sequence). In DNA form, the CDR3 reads TGTGCCAGTAGTATGCGAGGAGGGTATGGCTACACCTTC. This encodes CASSMRGGYGYTF. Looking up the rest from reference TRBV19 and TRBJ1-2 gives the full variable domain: DGGITQSPKYLFRKEGQNVTLSCEQNLNHDAMYWYRQDPGQGLRLIYYSQIVNDFQKGDIAEGYSVSREKKESFPLTVTSAQKNPTAFYLCASSMRGGYGYTFGSGTRLTVV.

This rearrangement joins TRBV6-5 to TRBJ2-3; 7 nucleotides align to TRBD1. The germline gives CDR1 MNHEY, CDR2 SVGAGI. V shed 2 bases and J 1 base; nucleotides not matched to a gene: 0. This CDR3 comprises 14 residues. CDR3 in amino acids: CASSYRGRTDTQYF. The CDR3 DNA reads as TGTGCCAGCAGTTACAGGGGGCGCACAGATACGCAGTATTTT.

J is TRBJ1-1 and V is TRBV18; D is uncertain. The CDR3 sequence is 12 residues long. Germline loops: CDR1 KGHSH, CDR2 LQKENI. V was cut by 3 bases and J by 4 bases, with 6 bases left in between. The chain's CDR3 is CASSPSSTEAFF. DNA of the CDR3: TGTGCCAGCTCACCGTCTTCCACTGAAGCTTTCTTT.

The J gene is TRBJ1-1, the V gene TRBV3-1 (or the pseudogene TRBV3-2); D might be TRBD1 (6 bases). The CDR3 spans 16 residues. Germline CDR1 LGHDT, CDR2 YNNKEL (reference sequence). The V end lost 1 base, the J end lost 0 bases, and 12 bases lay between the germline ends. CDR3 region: CASSQVQGGMNTEAFF. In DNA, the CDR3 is TGTGCCAGCAGCCAAGTACAGGGAGGGATGAACACTGAAGCTTTCTTT.

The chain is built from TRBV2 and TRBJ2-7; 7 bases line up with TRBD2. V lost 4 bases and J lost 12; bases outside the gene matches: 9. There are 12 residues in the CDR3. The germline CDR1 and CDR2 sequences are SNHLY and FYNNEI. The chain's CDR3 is CASSVGTTVPYF. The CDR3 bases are TGTGCCAGCAGTGTAGGGACTACAGTTCCGTACTTC.

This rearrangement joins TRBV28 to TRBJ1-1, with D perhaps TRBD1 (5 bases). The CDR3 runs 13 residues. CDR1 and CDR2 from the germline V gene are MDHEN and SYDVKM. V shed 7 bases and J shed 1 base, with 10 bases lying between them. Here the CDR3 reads CASKGRANTEAFF. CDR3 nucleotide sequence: TGTGCCAGCAAGGGGAGGGCGAACACTGAAGCTTTCTTT.

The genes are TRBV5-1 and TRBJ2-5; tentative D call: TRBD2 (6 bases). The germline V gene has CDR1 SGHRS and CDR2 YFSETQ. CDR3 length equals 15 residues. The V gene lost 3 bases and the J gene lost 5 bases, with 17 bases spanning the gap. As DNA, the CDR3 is TGCGCCAGCAGCTGGGGGACTCCTGGTTTGGAGACCCAGTACTTC. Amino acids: CASSWGTPGLETQYF.

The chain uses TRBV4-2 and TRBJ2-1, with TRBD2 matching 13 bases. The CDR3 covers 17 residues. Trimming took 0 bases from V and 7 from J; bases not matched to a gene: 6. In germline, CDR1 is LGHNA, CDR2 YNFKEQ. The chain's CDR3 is CASSQDTRLAGGNEQFF. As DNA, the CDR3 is TGTGCCAGCAGCCAAGATACTAGACTAGCGGGAGGTAATGAGCAGTTCTTC.

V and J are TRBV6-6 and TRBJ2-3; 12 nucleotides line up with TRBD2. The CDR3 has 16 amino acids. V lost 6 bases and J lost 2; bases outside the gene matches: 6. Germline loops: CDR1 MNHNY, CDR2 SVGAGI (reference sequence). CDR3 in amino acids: CASRPTSGRTTDTQYF. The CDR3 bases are TGTGCCAGCAGGCCCACTAGCGGGAGGACCACAGATACGCAGTATTTT.

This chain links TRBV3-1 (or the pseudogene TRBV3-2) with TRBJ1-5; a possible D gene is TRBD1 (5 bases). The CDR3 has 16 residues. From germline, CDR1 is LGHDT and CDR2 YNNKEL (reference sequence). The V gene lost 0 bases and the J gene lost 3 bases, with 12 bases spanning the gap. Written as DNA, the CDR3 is TGTGCCAGCAGCCAAGACCCGGGCAGGGCCAATCAGCCCCAGCATTTT. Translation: CASSQDPGRANQPQHF.

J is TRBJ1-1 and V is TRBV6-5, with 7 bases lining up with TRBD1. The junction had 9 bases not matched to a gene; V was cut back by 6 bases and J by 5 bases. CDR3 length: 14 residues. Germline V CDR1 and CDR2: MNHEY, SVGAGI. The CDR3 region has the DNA TGTGCCAGCAGACGGGACAGCGTTATTACTGAAGCTTTCTTT. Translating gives CASRRDSVITEAFF.

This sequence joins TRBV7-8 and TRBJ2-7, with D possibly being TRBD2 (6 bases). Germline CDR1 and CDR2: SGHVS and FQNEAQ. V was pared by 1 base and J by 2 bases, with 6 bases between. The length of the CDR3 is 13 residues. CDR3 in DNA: TGTGCCAGCAGCTTAGGGACTACCTACGAGCAGTACTTC. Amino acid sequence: CASSLGTTYEQYF.

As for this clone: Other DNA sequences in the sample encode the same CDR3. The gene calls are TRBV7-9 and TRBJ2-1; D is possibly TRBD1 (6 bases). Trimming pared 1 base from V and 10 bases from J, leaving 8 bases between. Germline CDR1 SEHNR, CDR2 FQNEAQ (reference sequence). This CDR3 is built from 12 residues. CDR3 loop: CASSLGRGEQFF. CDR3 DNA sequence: TGTGCCAGCAGCTTAGGCAGGGGCGAGCAGTTCTTC.

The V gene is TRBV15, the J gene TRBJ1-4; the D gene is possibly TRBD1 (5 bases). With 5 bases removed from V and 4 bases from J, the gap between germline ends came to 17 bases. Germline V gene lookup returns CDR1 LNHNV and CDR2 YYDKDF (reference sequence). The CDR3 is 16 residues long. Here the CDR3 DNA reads TGTGCCACCAGCGCAGAGAAGACAGTGCTTAATGAAAAACTGTTTTTT. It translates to CATSAEKTVLNEKLFF.

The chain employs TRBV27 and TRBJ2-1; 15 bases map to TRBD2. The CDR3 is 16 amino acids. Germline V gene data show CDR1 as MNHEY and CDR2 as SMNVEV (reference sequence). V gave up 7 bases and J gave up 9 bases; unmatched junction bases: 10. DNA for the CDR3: TGTGCCAGCACCACCAAGGGACTAGCGGGAGGCGGTGAGCAGTTCTTC. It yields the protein CASTTKGLAGGGEQFF.

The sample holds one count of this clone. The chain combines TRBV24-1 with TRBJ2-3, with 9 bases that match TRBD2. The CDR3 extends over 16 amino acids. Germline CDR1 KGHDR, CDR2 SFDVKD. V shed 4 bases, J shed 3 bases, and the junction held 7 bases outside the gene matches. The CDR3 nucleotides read TGTGCCACCAGTGACCCTCGGGGACTAGCAACAGATACGCAGTATTTT. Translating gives CATSDPRGLATDTQYF.

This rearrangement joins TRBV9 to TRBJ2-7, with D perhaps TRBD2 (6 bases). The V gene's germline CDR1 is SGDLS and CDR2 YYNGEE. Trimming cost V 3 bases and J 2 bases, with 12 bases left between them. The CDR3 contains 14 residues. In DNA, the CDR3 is TGTGCCAGCAGCGCCGGGACTGACGCCTACGAGCAGTACTTC. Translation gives CASSAGTDAYEQYF.

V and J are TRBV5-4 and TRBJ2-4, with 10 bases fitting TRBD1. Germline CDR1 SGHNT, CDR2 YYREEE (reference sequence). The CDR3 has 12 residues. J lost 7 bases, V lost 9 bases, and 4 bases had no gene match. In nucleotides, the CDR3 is TGTGCCATCCCGGGACAGGGGAACATTCAGTACTTC. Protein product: CAIPGQGNIQYF.

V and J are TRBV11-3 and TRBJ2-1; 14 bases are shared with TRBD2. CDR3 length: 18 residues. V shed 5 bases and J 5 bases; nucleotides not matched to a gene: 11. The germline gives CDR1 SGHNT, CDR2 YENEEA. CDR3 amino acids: CASSPTGLAGGRNNEQFF. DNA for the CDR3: TGTGCCAGCAGCCCTACTGGACTAGCGGGAGGACGAAACAATGAGCAGTTCTTC.

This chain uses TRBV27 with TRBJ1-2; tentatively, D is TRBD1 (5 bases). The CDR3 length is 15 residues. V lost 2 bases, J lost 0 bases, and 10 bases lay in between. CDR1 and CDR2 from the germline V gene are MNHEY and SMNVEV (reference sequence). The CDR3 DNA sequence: TGTGCCAGCAGTTTAACCCCGGGGGCTAACTATGGCTACACCTTC. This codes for CASSLTPGANYGYTF.

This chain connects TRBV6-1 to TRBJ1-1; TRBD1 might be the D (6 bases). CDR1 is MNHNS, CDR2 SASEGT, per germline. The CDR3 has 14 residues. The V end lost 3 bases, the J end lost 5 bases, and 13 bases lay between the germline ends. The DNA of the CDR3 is TGTGCCAGCAGTGAGGCAGGGGCAGGAACTGAAGCTTTCTTT. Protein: CASSEAGAGTEAFF.

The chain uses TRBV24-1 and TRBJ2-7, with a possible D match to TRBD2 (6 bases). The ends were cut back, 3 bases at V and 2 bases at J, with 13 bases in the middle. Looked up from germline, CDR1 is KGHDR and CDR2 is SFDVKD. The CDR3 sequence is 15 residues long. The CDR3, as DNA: TGTGCCACCAGTGATATAGCGGTCCCACCCTACGAGCAGTACTTC. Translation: CATSDIAVPPYEQYF.

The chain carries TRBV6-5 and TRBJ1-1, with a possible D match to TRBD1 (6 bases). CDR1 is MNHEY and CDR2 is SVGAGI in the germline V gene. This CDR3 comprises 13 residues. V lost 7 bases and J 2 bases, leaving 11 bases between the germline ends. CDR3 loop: CASTGDTNTEAFF. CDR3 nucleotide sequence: TGTGCCAGCACCGGGGACACAAACACTGAAGCTTTCTTT.

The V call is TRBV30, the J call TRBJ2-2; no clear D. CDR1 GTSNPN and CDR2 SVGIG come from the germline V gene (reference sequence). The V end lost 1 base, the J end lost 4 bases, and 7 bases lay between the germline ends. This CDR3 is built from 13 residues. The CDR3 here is CAWSAVSTGELFF. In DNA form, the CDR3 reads TGTGCCTGGAGTGCAGTATCCACCGGGGAGCTGTTTTTT.

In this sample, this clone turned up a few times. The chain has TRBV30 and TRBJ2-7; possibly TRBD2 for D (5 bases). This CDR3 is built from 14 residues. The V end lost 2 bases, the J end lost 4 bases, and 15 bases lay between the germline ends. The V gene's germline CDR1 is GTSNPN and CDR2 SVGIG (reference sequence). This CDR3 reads CAWSKATRVYEQYF. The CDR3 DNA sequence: TGTGCCTGGAGTAAGGCCACTAGGGTATACGAGCAGTACTTC.